These T cell receptor beta chains were read from a single sample in a study of metastatic and nonmetastatic thyroid tumors. TCRdb re-called clones from the PCR reads using MiXCR. The data hold roughly 7,900 clones, with over 25% observed a single time. Source material: adjacent normal tissue. The receptors originated from a male donor with papillary thyroid cancer or a benign thyroid nodule (not recorded which). Some clones in this sample may be carry-over from other donors' samples. CDR3s include the opening cysteine and the closing phenylalanine or tryptophan. Fields, in order: CDR3 protein, CDR3 DNA, clone size, V gene, J gene, D gene. The D gene is left open where the match is weak. Size is stated for part of the rows, as once, few or many counts, or as a class when the clone is expanded.

CASSAYPQGDHEQYF	TGTGCCAGCAGCGCGTATCCCCAGGGGGACCACGAGCAGTACTTC	few	TRBV6-1	TRBJ2-7	TRBD1
CASSYTVGEKLFF	TGTGCCAGCTCCTATACCGTAGGGGAAAAACTGTTTTTT	few	TRBV2	TRBJ1-4	.
CASSDVAPRDNEQFF	TGTGCCAGTAGTGACGTAGCCCCGCGGGACAATGAGCAGTTCTTC	.	TRBV19	TRBJ2-1	.
CASRMSGADTEAFF	TGTGCCAGCAGAATGAGCGGGGCTGACACTGAAGCTTTCTTT	.	TRBV6-4	TRBJ1-1	.
CASSSKTSGTDTQYF	TGTGCCAGCAGCTCAAAGACTAGCGGGACAGATACGCAGTATTTT	.	TRBV11-2	TRBJ2-3	TRBD2
CASRRAGVGLVQETQYF	TGTGCCAGCAGACGCGCTGGAGTCGGGCTTGTCCAAGAGACCCAGTACTTC	.	TRBV11-2	TRBJ2-5	.
CASSLGPGQGANEQFF	TGTGCCAGCAGCCTCGGACCGGGACAGGGGGCCAATGAGCAGTTCTTC	.	TRBV11-2	TRBJ2-1	TRBD1
CARGGDVGKPQHF	TGTGCCAGAGGCGGTGATGTCGGCAAGCCCCAGCATTTT	few	TRBV10-3	TRBJ1-5	.
CANSWIHGELFF	TGTGCCAACAGCTGGATACACGGGGAGCTTTTTTTT	.	TRBV7-9	TRBJ2-2	.
CASSYSRSTPLTAASYEQYF	TGTGCCAGCAGTTACTCGCGGTCTACGCCCTTGACAGCCGCTTCCTACGAGCAGTACTTC	.	TRBV6-2/TRBV6-3	TRBJ2-7	.
CASSLGGQGSTGEQFF	TGTGCCAGCAGCCTTGGGGGACAGGGGAGTACAGGTGAGCAGTTCTTC	few	TRBV11-2	TRBJ2-1	TRBD1
CASRAAAAGANVLTF	TGTGCCAGCAGAGCGGCAGCGGCTGGGGCCAACGTCCTGACTTTC	.	TRBV27	TRBJ2-6	.
CSARDLNNSPLHF	TGCAGTGCTAGAGATCTTAATAATTCACCCCTCCACTTT	many	TRBV20-1	TRBJ1-6	.
CASSPWGQGYTGELFF	TGTGCCAGCAGTCCCTGGGGACAGGGGTACACCGGGGAGCTGTTTTTT	.	TRBV6-2/TRBV6-3	TRBJ2-2	TRBD1
CAWSLGSDYEQYF	TGTGCCTGGAGTCTTGGATCTGACTACGAGCAGTACTTC	many	TRBV30	TRBJ2-7	.
CASSQSGRLGRSSEQYF	TGTGCCAGCAGCCAGAGCGGGAGGTTGGGAAGGTCGAGCGAGCAGTACTTC	.	TRBV14	TRBJ2-7	TRBD2
CASSSRSEQYF	TGTGCCAGCAGCTCGAGGAGCGAGCAGTACTTC	large	TRBV27	TRBJ2-7	.
CASSFLRQGRVEKLFF	TGTGCCAGCAGTTTTCTAAGACAGGGAAGAGTTGAAAAACTGTTTTTT	medium-sized	TRBV27	TRBJ1-4	TRBD1
CAIILRTVSIGGHTDTQYF	TGTGCCATCATCCTCCGGACGGTCTCTATTGGGGGCCATACAGATACGCAGTATTTT	.	TRBV4-2	TRBJ2-3	.
CSARRGLAGGPSEQYF	TGCAGTGCTAGACGAGGACTAGCGGGAGGTCCGTCCGAGCAGTACTTC	.	TRBV20-1	TRBJ2-7	TRBD2
CATSDLPPANTGELFF	TGTGCCACCAGTGATTTGCCACCGGCGAACACCGGGGAGCTGTTTTTT	.	TRBV24-1	TRBJ2-2	.
CASSFPESRNYGYTF	TGTGCCAGCAGTTTCCCAGAGTCACGAAACTATGGCTACACCTTC	.	TRBV28	TRBJ1-2	.
CSARPGTSGGDYEQYF	TGCAGTGCTAGGCCAGGGACTAGCGGGGGGGACTACGAGCAGTACTTC	few	TRBV20-1	TRBJ2-7	TRBD2
CASSQLGQAASYEQYF	TGTGCCAGCAGCCAACTGGGACAGGCAGCTTCCTACGAGCAGTACTTC	.	TRBV12-3/TRBV12-4	TRBJ2-7	TRBD1
CARASGKETQYF	TGTGCCAGGGCCAGCGGGAAAGAGACCCAGTACTTC	many	TRBV19	TRBJ2-5	TRBD2
CASSYVRRQGRLDTEAFF	TGTGCCAGCAGTTACGTACGGAGGCAGGGGCGGTTGGACACTGAAGCTTTCTTT	few	TRBV6-5	TRBJ1-1	.
CASSWWGRGGNNEQFF	TGTGCCAGCAGCTGGTGGGGCAGGGGGGGAAACAATGAGCAGTTCTTC	.	TRBV5-4	TRBJ2-1	.
CSALDRGRWTDTQYF	TGCAGTGCCTTGGACAGGGGGAGGTGGACAGATACGCAGTATTTT	.	TRBV20-1	TRBJ2-3	TRBD1
CAGSYSGAASSYNEQFF	TGTGCCGGCAGTTACTCGGGGGCAGCGAGCTCCTACAATGAGCAGTTCTTC	.	TRBV6-5	TRBJ2-1	.
CASSLTSSGANEKLFF	TGTGCCAGCAGTTTAACGTCTAGCGGGGCTAATGAAAAACTGTTTTTT	few	TRBV12-3/TRBV12-4	TRBJ1-4	.
CASSQDDGGYTF	TGTGCCAGCAGCCAAGATGACGGTGGCTACACCTTC	few	TRBV9	TRBJ1-2	.
CASSFRDSLSYEQYF	TGTGCCAGCAGCTTCCGGGACAGCCTCTCCTACGAGCAGTACTTC	.	TRBV7-2	TRBJ2-7	TRBD1
CASTPRSGQGRFGANVLTF	TGTGCCAGCACCCCACGCTCGGGCCAGGGAAGGTTTGGGGCCAACGTCCTGACTTTC	.	TRBV6-2/TRBV6-3	TRBJ2-6	.
CASTPQGRYEQYF	TGTGCCAGCACCCCACAAGGTCGCTACGAGCAGTACTTC	.	TRBV13	TRBJ2-7	.
CASREQGDGQPQHF	TGTGCCAGCAGAGAACAGGGGGACGGTCAGCCCCAGCATTTT	many	TRBV2	TRBJ1-5	TRBD1
CASSQEGQVYGYTF	TGCGCCAGCAGCCAAGAAGGACAGGTCTATGGCTACACCTTC	medium-sized	TRBV4-1	TRBJ1-2	TRBD1
CASSLELSGNFNEQFF	TGCGCCAGCAGCTTGGAATTAAGCGGGAACTTCAATGAGCAGTTCTTC	.	TRBV5-1	TRBJ2-1	TRBD2
CASSVGTGVIYEQYF	TGTGCCAGCAGCGTAGGGACAGGGGTGATTTACGAGCAGTACTTC	few	TRBV6-1	TRBJ2-7	TRBD1
CASHWGHEQYF	TGTGCCAGCCATTGGGGCCACGAGCAGTACTTC	few	TRBV2	TRBJ2-7	.
CSARTKGQGGTDTQYF	TGCAGTGCTAGAACCAAGGGGCAGGGGGGCACAGATACGCAGTATTTT	.	TRBV20-1	TRBJ2-3	TRBD1
CASSEGTGNTGELFF	TGTGCCAGCAGTGAGGGGACAGGGAACACCGGGGAGCTGTTTTTT	few	TRBV28	TRBJ2-2	TRBD1
CASSVYVVGGRFQETQYF	TGTGCCAGCAGCGTATACGTTGTGGGGGGCCGGTTCCAAGAGACCCAGTACTTC	many	TRBV9	TRBJ2-5	.
CASRPGKENGYTF	TGTGCCAGCAGGCCGGGCAAGGAAAATGGCTACACCTTC	few	TRBV2	TRBJ1-2	.
CASSRDSRNQPQHF	TGTGCCAGCAGTAGGGACAGCAGAAATCAGCCCCAGCATTTT	many	TRBV2	TRBJ1-5	TRBD1